Here is one TCR beta chain with its context. The antigen remains unidentified. These data are taken from a study of cytomegalovirus exposure and HLA in healthy donors. For the study at large: HLA-typed donors were the source of about 85 million unique TCRs held in an early data release. Study-wide findings and caveats: CMV serostatus was the sole immune exposure information available. Altogether, some 170 TCR beta chains were recorded as cytomegalovirus-associated.

PCR used 60 Vbeta primers and 13 Jbeta primers. In the source study's methods: The count from a later analysis was some 80 million unique TCR beta chains, some 9.9 million of them shared. The data were produced by immunoSEQ multiplex PCR, yet TCRdb's version contains in-frame clones alone and is incomplete. V, J and clone size derive from that table, while D and trimming were established from the DNA sequence. Among around 190,000 clones listed, roughly a tenth were seen once. This CDR3 contains 14 residues. The V end lost 1 base, the J end lost 7 bases, and 14 bases lay between the germline ends. Germline V CDR1 and CDR2: GTSNPN, SVGIG (reference sequence).

The chain recombines TRBV30 with TRBJ2-4; a weak D match, TRBD2 (6 bases). The clonotype originates from a woman under 40 in good health and CMV-seropositive. Sequences were obtained from PBMCs. The CDR3 DNA reads TGTGCCTGGAGTGCGGCCGGGGGTTGGAACATTCAGTACTTC. Protein sequence: CAWSAAGGWNIQYF.